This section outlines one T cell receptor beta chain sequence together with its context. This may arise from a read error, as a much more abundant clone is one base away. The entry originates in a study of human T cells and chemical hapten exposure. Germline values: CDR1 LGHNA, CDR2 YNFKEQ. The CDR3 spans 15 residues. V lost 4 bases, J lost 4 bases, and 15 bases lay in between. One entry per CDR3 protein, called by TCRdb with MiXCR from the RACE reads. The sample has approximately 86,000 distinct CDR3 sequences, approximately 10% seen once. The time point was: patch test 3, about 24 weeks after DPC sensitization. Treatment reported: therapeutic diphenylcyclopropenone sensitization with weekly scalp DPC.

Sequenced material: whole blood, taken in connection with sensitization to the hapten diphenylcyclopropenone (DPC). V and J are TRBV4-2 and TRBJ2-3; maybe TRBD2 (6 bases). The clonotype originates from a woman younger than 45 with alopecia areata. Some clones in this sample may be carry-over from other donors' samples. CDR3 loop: CASSRQRLGADTQYF. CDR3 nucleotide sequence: TGTGCCAGCAGCCGCCAGAGACTAGGGGCAGATACGCAGTATTTT.